A single sample is the source of the 7 T cell receptor beta chains below, sequenced in a study of T cells in Graves' hyperthyroidism and ophthalmopathy. It was RNA transcripts that yielded the amplified TCR beta CDR3 regions. Carried out on the TCR CDR3, a first-round RT-PCR used the HTBI primer set. TCRdb reprocessed the multiplex PCR reads via MiXCR and lists one record per CDR3 protein. The sample lists 700,000 or so distinct CDR3 sequences, around 13% occurring once. Sequences were obtained from blood. These receptors were obtained from a woman between 50 and 59 years old with Graves' ophthalmopathy.

This clonotype was seen many times. V is TRBV6-5 and J is TRBJ1-1; weak D call: TRBD1 (5 bases). The CDR3 has 16 residues. Between the trimmed V and J ends, which lost 0 bases and 5 bases, there was a span of 16 bases. Per the germline V gene, CDR1 is MNHEY and CDR2 is SVGAGI. The CDR3 region has the DNA TGTGCCAGCAGTTACTCAACGGTTGGGGGTAGGACTGAAGCTTTCTTT. It is translated as CASSYSTVGGRTEAFF.

This sequence joins TRBV20-1 and TRBJ2-1, with 10 positions matching TRBD2. The CDR3 length is 13 residues. Germline-derived CDR1 and CDR2 are DFQATT and SNEGSKA (reference sequence). V lost 5 bases to trimming and J lost 7 bases; unmatched junction nucleotides: 5. CDR3 amino acids: CSARGLAENEQFF. CDR3 DNA: TGCAGTGCTCGAGGACTAGCGGAGAATGAGCAGTTCTTC.

In this sample, this clonotype turned up many times. This chain connects TRBV28 to TRBJ1-1; maybe TRBD1 (6 bases). There are 12 residues in the CDR3. Trimming cost V 6 bases and J 5 bases, with 10 bases left between them. CDR1 and CDR2 (germline): MDHEN, SYDVKM. The CDR3 region is CASSKTGTEAFF. The DNA for the CDR3 is TGTGCCAGCAGCAAAACAGGGACTGAAGCTTTCTTT.

This clonotype has at least ten counts. The chain joins TRBV7-9 to TRBJ2-1, with D perhaps being TRBD1 or TRBD2 (5 bases each). V was clipped by 5 bases and J by 8 bases, with 16 bases between them. Germline V gives CDR1 SEHNR, CDR2 FQNEAQ (reference sequence). The CDR3 extends over 14 amino acids. CDR3 bases: TGTGCCAGCAGCACCCGGGACGGGTGGCATGAGCAGTTCTTC. Its translation is CASSTRDGWHEQFF. Full variable domain (outside the CDR3, taken from reference TRBV7-9 and TRBJ2-1): DTGVSQNPRHKITKRGQNVTFRCDPISEHNRLYWYRQTLGQGPEFLTYFQNEAQLEKSRLLSDRFSAERPKGSFSTLEIQRTEQGDSAMYLCASSTRDGWHEQFFGPGTRLTVL.

This clonotype was recorded a few times. This chain connects TRBV7-6 to TRBJ1-1; the D gene is possibly TRBD1 (6 bases). V lost 8 bases and J 4 bases, leaving 14 bases between the germline ends. CDR3 length: 13 amino acids. The germline gives CDR1 SGHVS, CDR2 FNYEAQ. The CDR3 coding sequence is TGTGCCAGCGAATACAGGGAGGGCACTGAAGCTTTCTTT. This sequence encodes CASEYREGTEAFF.

This clonotype came up a few times. The V and J genes are TRBV20-1 and TRBJ2-3; TRBD2 agrees at 8 bases. CDR1 and CDR2 (germline): DFQATT, SNEGSKA (reference sequence). This CDR3 region has 18 residues. The V gene end was trimmed by 0 bases and the J gene end by 4 bases; junction bases not matched to a gene: 15. The CDR3 DNA is TGCAGTGCTAGAGATTGCCCACCAAAGCGGGAGCAGCCAGATACGCAGTATTTT. Its protein product is CSARDCPPKREQPDTQYF.

This clonotype occurred many times. The CDR3 DNA follows: TGTGCCAGCAGTAGGACTAGCCGGGAGACCCAGTACTTC. This translates into CASSRTSRETQYF. This chain joins TRBV12-3 or TRBV12-4 and TRBJ2-5, with 8 bases aligning to TRBD2. This CDR3 region has 13 residues. With 5 bases clipped from V and 5 bases from J, the junction kept 4 bases outside the gene matches.